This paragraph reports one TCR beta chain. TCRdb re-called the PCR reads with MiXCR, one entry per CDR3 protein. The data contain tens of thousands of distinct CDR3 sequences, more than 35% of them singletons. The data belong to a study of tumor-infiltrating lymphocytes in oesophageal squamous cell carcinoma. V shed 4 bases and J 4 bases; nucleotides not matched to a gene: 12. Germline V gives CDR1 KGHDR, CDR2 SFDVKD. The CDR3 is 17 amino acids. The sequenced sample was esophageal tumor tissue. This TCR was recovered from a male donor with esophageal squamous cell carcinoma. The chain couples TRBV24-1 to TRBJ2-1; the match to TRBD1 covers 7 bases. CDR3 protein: CATSDHRTGWVYNEQFF. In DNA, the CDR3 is TGTGCCACCAGTGACCATCGGACAGGTTGGGTTTACAATGAGCAGTTCTTC.